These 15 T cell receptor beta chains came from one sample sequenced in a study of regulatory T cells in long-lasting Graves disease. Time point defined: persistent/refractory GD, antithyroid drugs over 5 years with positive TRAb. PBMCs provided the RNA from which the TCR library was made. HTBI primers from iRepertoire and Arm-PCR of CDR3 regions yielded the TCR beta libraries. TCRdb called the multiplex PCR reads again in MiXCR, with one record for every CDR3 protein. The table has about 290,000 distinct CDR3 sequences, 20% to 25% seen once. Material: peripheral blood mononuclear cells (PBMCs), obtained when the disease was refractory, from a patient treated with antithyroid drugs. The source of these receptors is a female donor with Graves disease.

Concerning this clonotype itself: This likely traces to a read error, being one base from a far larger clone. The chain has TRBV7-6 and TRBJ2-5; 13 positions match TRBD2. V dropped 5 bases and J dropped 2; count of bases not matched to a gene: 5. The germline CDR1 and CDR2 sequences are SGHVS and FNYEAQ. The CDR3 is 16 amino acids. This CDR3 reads CASSPRTSGGQETQYF. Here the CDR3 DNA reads TGTGCCAGCAGCCCGAGGACTAGCGGGGGACAAGAGACCCAGTACTTC.

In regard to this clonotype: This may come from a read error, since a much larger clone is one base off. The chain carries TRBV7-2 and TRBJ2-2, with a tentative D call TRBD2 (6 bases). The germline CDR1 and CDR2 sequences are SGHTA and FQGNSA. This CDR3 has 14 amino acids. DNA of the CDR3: TGTGCCAGCAGTGCGTCACGGAACACCGGGGGGCTGTTTTTT. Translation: CASSASRNTGGLFF.

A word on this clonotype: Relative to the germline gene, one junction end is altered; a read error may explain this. This chain's CDR3 is CSARVPLDYNEQSF. For the CDR3, the DNA is TGCAGTGCTAGAGTACCGTTAGACTACAATGAGCAGTCCTTC. V and J are TRBV20-1 and TRBJ2-1; D perhaps matches TRBD2 (5 bases). The CDR3 runs 14 residues. The germline CDR1 and CDR2 sequences are DFQATT and SNEGSKA (reference sequence).

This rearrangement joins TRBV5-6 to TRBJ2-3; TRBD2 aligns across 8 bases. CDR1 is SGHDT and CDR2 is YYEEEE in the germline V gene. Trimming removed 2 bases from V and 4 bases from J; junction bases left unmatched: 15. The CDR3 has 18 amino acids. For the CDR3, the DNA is TGTGCCAGCAGCTTTCGATTGACGCGACTAGCGAGTTCAGATACGCAGTATTTT. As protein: CASSFRLTRLASSDTQYF. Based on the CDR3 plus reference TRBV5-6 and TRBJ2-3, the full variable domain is DAGVTQSPTHLIKTRGQQVTLRCSPKSGHDTVSWYQQALGQGPQFIFQYYEEEERQRGNFPDRFSGHQFPNYSSELNVNALLLGDSALYLCASSFRLTRLASSDTQYFGPGTRLTVL.

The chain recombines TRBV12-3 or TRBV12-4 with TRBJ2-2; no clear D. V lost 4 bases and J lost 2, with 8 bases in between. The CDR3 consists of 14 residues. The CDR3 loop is CASSSTQNTGELFF. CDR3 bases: TGTGCCAGCAGTTCTACTCAAAACACCGGGGAGCTGTTTTTT.

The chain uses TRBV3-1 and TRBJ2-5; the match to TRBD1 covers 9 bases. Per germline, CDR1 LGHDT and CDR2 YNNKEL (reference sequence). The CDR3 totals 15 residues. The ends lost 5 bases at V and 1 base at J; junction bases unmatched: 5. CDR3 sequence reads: CASSFRDRAQETQYF. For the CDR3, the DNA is TGTGCCAGCAGCTTCAGGGACAGGGCCCAAGAGACCCAGTACTTC.

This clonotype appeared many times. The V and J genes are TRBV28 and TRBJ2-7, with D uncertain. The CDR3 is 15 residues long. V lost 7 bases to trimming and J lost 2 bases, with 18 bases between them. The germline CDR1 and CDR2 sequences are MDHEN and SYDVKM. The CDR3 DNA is TGTGCCAGCACCCCCCGAAGGACGAGCCCCTACGAGCAGTACTTC. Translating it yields CASTPRRTSPYEQYF.

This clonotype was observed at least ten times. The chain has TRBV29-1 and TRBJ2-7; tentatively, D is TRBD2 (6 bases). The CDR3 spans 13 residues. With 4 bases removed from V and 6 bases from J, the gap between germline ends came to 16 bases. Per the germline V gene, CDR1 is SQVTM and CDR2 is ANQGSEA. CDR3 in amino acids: CSVVRQPGGEQYF. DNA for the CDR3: TGCAGCGTTGTTAGGCAGCCCGGGGGCGAGCAGTACTTC.

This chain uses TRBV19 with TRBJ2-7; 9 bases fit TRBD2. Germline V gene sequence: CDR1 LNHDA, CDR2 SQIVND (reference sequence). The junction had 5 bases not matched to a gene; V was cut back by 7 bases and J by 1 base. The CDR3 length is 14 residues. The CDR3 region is CASTASGTSYEQYF. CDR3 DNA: TGTGCCAGTACCGCTAGCGGGACGTCCTACGAGCAGTACTTC.

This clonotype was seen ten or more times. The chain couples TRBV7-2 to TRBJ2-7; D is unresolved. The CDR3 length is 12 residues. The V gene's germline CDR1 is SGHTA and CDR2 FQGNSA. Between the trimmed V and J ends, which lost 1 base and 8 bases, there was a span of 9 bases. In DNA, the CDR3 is TGTGCCAGCAGCTTAGGAGTCCAACAGCAGTACTTC. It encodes CASSLGVQQQYF.

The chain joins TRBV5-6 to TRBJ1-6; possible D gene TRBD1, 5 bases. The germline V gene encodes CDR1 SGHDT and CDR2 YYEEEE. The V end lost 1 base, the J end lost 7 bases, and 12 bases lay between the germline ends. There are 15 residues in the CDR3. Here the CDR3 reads CASSLIREKNSPLHF. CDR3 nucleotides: TGTGCCAGCAGCTTGATCAGGGAGAAAAATTCACCCCTCCACTTT. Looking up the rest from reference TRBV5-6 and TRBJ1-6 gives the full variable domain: DAGVTQSPTHLIKTRGQQVTLRCSPKSGHDTVSWYQQALGQGPQFIFQYYEEEERQRGNFPDRFSGHQFPNYSSELNVNALLLGDSALYLCASSLIREKNSPLHFGNGTRLTVT.

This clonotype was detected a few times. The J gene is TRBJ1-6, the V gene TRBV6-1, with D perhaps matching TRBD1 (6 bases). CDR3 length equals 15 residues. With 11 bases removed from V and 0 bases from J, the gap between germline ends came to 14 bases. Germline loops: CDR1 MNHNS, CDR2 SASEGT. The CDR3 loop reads CAVSGTPSYNSPLHF. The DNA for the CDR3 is TGTGCCGTGTCCGGGACACCCTCCTATAATTCACCCCTCCACTTT.

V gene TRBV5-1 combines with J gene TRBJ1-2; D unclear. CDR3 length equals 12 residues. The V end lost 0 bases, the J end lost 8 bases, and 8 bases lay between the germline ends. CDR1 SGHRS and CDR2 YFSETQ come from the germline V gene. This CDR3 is CASSLGNGGYTF. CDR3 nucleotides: TGCGCCAGCAGCTTGGGGAACGGGGGCTACACCTTC.

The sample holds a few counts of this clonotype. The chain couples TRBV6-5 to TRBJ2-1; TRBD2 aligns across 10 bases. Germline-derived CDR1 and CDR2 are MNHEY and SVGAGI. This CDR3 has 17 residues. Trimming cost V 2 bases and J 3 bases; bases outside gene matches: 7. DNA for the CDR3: TGTGCCAGCAGTTACATGCTAGCGGGAGTTATCTACAATGAGCAGTTCTTC. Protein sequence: CASSYMLAGVIYNEQFF.

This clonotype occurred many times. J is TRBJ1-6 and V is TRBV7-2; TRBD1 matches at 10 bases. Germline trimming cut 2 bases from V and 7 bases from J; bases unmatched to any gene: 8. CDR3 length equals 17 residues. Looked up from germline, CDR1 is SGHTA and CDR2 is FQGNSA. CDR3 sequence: CASSLWPVGQGNSPLHF. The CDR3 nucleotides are TGTGCCAGCAGCTTATGGCCCGTGGGACAGGGGAATTCACCCCTCCACTTT. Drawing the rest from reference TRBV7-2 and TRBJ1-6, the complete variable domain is GAGVSQSPSNKVTEKGKDVELRCDPISGHTALYWYRQSLGQGLEFLIYFQGNSAPDKSGLPSDRFSAERTGGSVSTLTIQRTQQEDSAVYLCASSLWPVGQGNSPLHFGNGTRLTVT.